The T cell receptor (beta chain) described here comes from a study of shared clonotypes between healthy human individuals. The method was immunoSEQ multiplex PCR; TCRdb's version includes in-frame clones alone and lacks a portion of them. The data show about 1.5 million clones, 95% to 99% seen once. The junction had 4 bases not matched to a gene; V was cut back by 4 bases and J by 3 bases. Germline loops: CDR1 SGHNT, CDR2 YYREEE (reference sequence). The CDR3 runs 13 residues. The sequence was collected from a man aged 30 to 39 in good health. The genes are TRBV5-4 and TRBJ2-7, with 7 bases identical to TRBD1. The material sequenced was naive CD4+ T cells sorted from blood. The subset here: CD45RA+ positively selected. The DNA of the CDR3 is TGTGCCAGCAGCCCAGGGGGTATCTACGAGCAGTACTTC. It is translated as CASSPGGIYEQYF.